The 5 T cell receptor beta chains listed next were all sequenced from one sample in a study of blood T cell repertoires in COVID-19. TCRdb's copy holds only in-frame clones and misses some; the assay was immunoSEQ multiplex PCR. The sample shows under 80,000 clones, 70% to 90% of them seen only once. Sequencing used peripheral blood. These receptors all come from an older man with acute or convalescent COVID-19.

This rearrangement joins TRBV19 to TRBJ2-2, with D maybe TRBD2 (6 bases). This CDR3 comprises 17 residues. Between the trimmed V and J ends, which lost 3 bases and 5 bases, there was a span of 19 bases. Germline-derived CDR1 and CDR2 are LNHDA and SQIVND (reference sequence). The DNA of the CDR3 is TGTGCCAGTAGTATCTTCGGTACCGGGAGAGGGACCGGGGAGCTGTTTTTT. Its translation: CASSIFGTGRGTGELFF. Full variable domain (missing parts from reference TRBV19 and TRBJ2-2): DGGITQSPKYLFRKEGQNVTLSCEQNLNHDAMYWYRQDPGQGLRLIYYSQIVNDFQKGDIAEGYSVSREKKESFPLTVTSAQKNPTAFYLCASSIFGTGRGTGELFFGEGSRLTVL.

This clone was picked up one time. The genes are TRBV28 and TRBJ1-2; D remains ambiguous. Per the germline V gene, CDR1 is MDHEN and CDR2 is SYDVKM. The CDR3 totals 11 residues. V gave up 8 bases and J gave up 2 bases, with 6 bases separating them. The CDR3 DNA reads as TGTGCCAGCTCCCAGAACTATGGCTACACCTTC. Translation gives CASSQNYGYTF.

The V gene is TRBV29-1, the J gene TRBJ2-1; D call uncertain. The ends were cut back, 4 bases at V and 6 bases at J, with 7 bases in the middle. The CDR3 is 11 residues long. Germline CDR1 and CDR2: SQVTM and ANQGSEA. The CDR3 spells CSVAPLNEQFF. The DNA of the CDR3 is TGCAGCGTTGCCCCCCTCAATGAGCAGTTCTTC.

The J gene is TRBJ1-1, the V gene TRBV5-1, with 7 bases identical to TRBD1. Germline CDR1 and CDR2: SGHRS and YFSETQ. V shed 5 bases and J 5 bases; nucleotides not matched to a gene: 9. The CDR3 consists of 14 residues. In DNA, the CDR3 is TGCGCCAGCAGTATGGGGACAGAGAGGACTGAAGCTTTCTTT. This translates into CASSMGTERTEAFF.

CDR3 sequence (DNA): TGTGCCAGCTTAAGCCAGGTCTCTAACACTGAAGCTTTCTTT. Amino acid sequence: CASLSQVSNTEAFF. The chain links TRBV18 to TRBJ1-1; D gene ambiguous. The germline V gene encodes CDR1 KGHSH and CDR2 LQKENI. V lost 7 bases, J lost 2 bases, and 14 bases lay in between. CDR3 length: 14 residues.